The rows below give T cell receptor beta chains drawn from one sample of a study of CD8 T cells in ankylosing spondylitis. TCRdb re-called the 5' RACE reads through MiXCR, storing one row per CDR3 protein. The repertoire consists of about 240,000 distinct CDR3 sequences, with about 10% occurring once and the leading ten covering roughly 2.5%. Input material: blood, either unsorted or a sorted T cell fraction (not recorded which). The receptors were gathered from a male donor with ankylosing spondylitis or in good health (not recorded which). Each CDR3 is given with its conserved first and last residue. Fields, in order: CDR3 length, J gene, V gene, D gene, clone size, CDR3 protein, CDR3 DNA. The D gene is left open where the match is weak. The size field is filled for only some rows; it gives once, few, many or a size class.

cdr3_length: 14; j_call: TRBJ2-5; v_call: TRBV6-2/TRBV6-3; d_call: TRBD1; clone_size: many; cdr3_aa: CASSYSGQEETQYF; cdr3_nt: TGTGCCAGCAGTTACTCAGGACAGGAAGAGACCCAGTACTTC
cdr3_length: 14; j_call: TRBJ2-1; v_call: TRBV20-1; d_call: .; clone_size: .; cdr3_aa: CSASPRSWTNEQFF; cdr3_nt: TGCAGTGCTTCCCCGAGGTCCTGGACTAATGAGCAGTTCTTC
cdr3_length: 16; j_call: TRBJ2-1; v_call: TRBV4-1; d_call: TRBD1; clone_size: many; cdr3_aa: CASSQEPGQGHNEQFF; cdr3_nt: TGCGCCAGCAGCCAGGAACCGGGACAGGGGCACAATGAGCAGTTCTTC
cdr3_length: 14; j_call: TRBJ2-7; v_call: TRBV10-1; d_call: .; clone_size: once; cdr3_aa: CASSESRGAGEQYF; cdr3_nt: TGCGCCAGCAGTGAGTCTAGAGGGGCGGGCGAGCAGTACTTC
cdr3_length: 14; j_call: TRBJ2-3; v_call: TRBV6-1; d_call: .; clone_size: .; cdr3_aa: CASSAPGGTDTQYF; cdr3_nt: TGTGCCAGCAGTGCTCCAGGAGGCACAGATACGCAGTATTTT
cdr3_length: 14; j_call: TRBJ2-7; v_call: TRBV5-1; d_call: .; clone_size: many; cdr3_aa: CASSLEQGYYEQYF; cdr3_nt: TGCGCCAGCAGCTTGGAACAGGGATACTACGAGCAGTACTTC
cdr3_length: 12; j_call: TRBJ2-5; v_call: TRBV18; d_call: .; clone_size: many; cdr3_aa: CASSPKRETQYF; cdr3_nt: TGTGCCAGCTCACCGAAGAGAGAGACCCAGTACTTC
cdr3_length: 13; j_call: TRBJ2-7; v_call: TRBV12-3/TRBV12-4; d_call: .; clone_size: many; cdr3_aa: CASSSTSRYEQYF; cdr3_nt: TGTGCCAGCAGTTCTACTAGCAGGTACGAGCAGTACTTC
cdr3_length: 13; j_call: TRBJ2-7; v_call: TRBV12-3/TRBV12-4; d_call: TRBD1; clone_size: many; cdr3_aa: CASSKDRGPEQYF; cdr3_nt: TGTGCCAGCAGCAAGGACAGGGGGCCCGAGCAGTACTTC
cdr3_length: 14; j_call: TRBJ2-1; v_call: TRBV12-3/TRBV12-4; d_call: .; clone_size: many; cdr3_aa: CASHRGGNINEQFF; cdr3_nt: TGTGCCAGCCATAGGGGGGGGAACATCAATGAGCAGTTCTTC
cdr3_length: 16; j_call: TRBJ2-3; v_call: TRBV5-1; d_call: .; clone_size: many; cdr3_aa: CASSLSSTLSTDTQYF; cdr3_nt: TGCGCCAGCAGCCTGTCGTCGACGCTGAGCACAGATACGCAGTATTTT
cdr3_length: 16; j_call: TRBJ1-4; v_call: TRBV25-1; d_call: .; clone_size: many; cdr3_aa: CASSEFQATTNEKLFF; cdr3_nt: TGTGCCAGCAGTGAGTTCCAAGCTACAACTAATGAAAAACTGTTTTTT
cdr3_length: 13; j_call: TRBJ1-3; v_call: TRBV12-3/TRBV12-4; d_call: .; clone_size: many; cdr3_aa: CASSWDGGNTIYF; cdr3_nt: TGTGCCAGCAGTTGGGACGGCGGAAACACCATATATTTT
cdr3_length: 16; j_call: TRBJ1-2; v_call: TRBV4-2; d_call: .; clone_size: many; cdr3_aa: CASSQGPGPVLYGYTF; cdr3_nt: TGTGCCAGCAGCCAAGGGCCGGGACCCGTTCTTTATGGCTACACCTTC
cdr3_length: 15; j_call: TRBJ1-1; v_call: TRBV5-1; d_call: .; clone_size: many; cdr3_aa: CASSLAPGLGTEAFF; cdr3_nt: TGCGCCAGCAGCTTGGCCCCAGGGTTAGGCACTGAAGCTTTCTTT
cdr3_length: 15; j_call: TRBJ2-3; v_call: TRBV30; d_call: .; clone_size: few; cdr3_aa: CAWSVSGLRADTQYF; cdr3_nt: TGTGCCTGGAGTGTCTCAGGACTTAGGGCAGATACGCAGTATTTT
cdr3_length: 14; j_call: TRBJ2-7; v_call: TRBV6-1; d_call: .; clone_size: many; cdr3_aa: CASSARGGVYEQYF; cdr3_nt: TGTGCCAGCAGTGCGCGAGGTGGGGTCTACGAGCAGTACTTC
cdr3_length: 16; j_call: TRBJ2-6; v_call: TRBV5-1; d_call: .; clone_size: many; cdr3_aa: CASSLDTFPGANVLTF; cdr3_nt: TGCGCCAGCAGCTTAGACACCTTCCCTGGGGCCAACGTCCTGACTTTC
cdr3_length: 13; j_call: TRBJ1-2; v_call: TRBV5-1; d_call: .; clone_size: many; cdr3_aa: CASSFGRNYGYTF; cdr3_nt: TGCGCCAGCAGCTTCGGACGGAACTATGGCTACACCTTC
cdr3_length: 11; j_call: TRBJ1-4; v_call: TRBV29-1; d_call: .; clone_size: many; cdr3_aa: CSANRNEKLFF; cdr3_nt: TGCAGCGCCAATAGGAATGAAAAACTGTTTTTT
cdr3_length: 14; j_call: TRBJ1-2; v_call: TRBV4-1; d_call: .; clone_size: many; cdr3_aa: CASSQDQGSYGYTF; cdr3_nt: TGCGCCAGCAGCCAAGATCAGGGAAGCTATGGCTACACCTTC
cdr3_length: 12; j_call: TRBJ1-2; v_call: TRBV3-1; d_call: .; clone_size: many; cdr3_aa: CASSLGAYGYTF; cdr3_nt: TGTGCCAGCAGTTTAGGGGCCTATGGCTACACCTTC
cdr3_length: 15; j_call: TRBJ2-1; v_call: TRBV10-1; d_call: .; clone_size: many; cdr3_aa: CASSEINREMGEQFF; cdr3_nt: TGCGCCAGCAGTGAGATAAACCGGGAGATGGGTGAGCAGTTCTTC
cdr3_length: 15; j_call: TRBJ1-3; v_call: TRBV2; d_call: .; clone_size: few; cdr3_aa: CASTDPRGTGNTIYF; cdr3_nt: TGTGCCAGCACCGACCCGAGGGGCACTGGAAACACCATATATTTT
cdr3_length: 13; j_call: TRBJ1-5; v_call: TRBV10-3; d_call: .; clone_size: many; cdr3_aa: CAIRAGLDQPQHF; cdr3_nt: TGTGCCATCAGGGCCGGGCTGGATCAGCCCCAGCATTTT
cdr3_length: 14; j_call: TRBJ2-1; v_call: TRBV11-3; d_call: .; clone_size: many; cdr3_aa: CASSSYVPGNEQFF; cdr3_nt: TGTGCCAGCAGCTCCTATGTTCCGGGCAATGAGCAGTTCTTC
cdr3_length: 11; j_call: TRBJ2-7; v_call: TRBV3-1; d_call: .; clone_size: many; cdr3_aa: CASSYGLEQYF; cdr3_nt: TGTGCCAGCAGCTACGGACTAGAGCAGTACTTC
cdr3_length: 13; j_call: TRBJ1-3; v_call: TRBV27; d_call: .; clone_size: few; cdr3_aa: CASSHPTSNTIYF; cdr3_nt: TGTGCCAGCAGTCACCCGACCTCAAACACCATATATTTT
cdr3_length: 16; j_call: TRBJ2-2; v_call: TRBV2; d_call: .; clone_size: .; cdr3_aa: CASSLQGPSLGGELFF; cdr3_nt: TGTGCCAGCAGTCTTCAGGGACCCTCCCTCGGCGGGGAGCTGTTTTTT
cdr3_length: 15; j_call: TRBJ2-5; v_call: TRBV7-2; d_call: TRBD2; clone_size: few; cdr3_aa: CASSSAGTSKETQYF; cdr3_nt: TGTGCCAGCAGCTCAGCCGGGACTAGCAAAGAGACCCAGTACTTC
cdr3_length: 13; j_call: TRBJ2-7; v_call: TRBV30; d_call: TRBD1; clone_size: many; cdr3_aa: CAWSRDSSYEQYF; cdr3_nt: TGTGCCTGGAGTAGGGACAGCTCCTACGAGCAGTACTTC
cdr3_length: 14; j_call: TRBJ1-1; v_call: TRBV4-2; d_call: .; clone_size: many; cdr3_aa: CASSQDFRNTEAFF; cdr3_nt: TGTGCCAGCAGCCAAGATTTCCGGAACACTGAAGCTTTCTTT
cdr3_length: 14; j_call: TRBJ2-2; v_call: TRBV6-1; d_call: TRBD1; clone_size: many; cdr3_aa: CASQDRANTGELFF; cdr3_nt: TGTGCCAGCCAGGACAGGGCGAACACCGGGGAGCTGTTTTTT
cdr3_length: 16; j_call: TRBJ1-5; v_call: TRBV6-1; d_call: .; clone_size: .; cdr3_aa: CASSESIAGAGQPQHF; cdr3_nt: TGTGCCAGCAGTGAAAGCATCGCCGGGGCTGGGCAGCCCCAGCATTTT
cdr3_length: 14; j_call: TRBJ2-5; v_call: TRBV12-3/TRBV12-4; d_call: .; clone_size: many; cdr3_aa: CASSGPSFGETQYF; cdr3_nt: TGTGCCAGCAGCGGGCCTTCATTCGGAGAGACCCAGTACTTC